This TCR beta chain originates from a study of blood T cell repertoires in COVID-19. Study details: In each case, the material was cDNA or gDNA derived from T cells, B-cell-depleted T cells, or PBMCs.

The Seattle patients joined while their infection was active and were tracked longitudinally afterward. This table comes from immunoSEQ multiplex PCR, and its TCRdb copy is limited to in-frame clones, with some not included. In the table there are about 160,000 clones, about four fifths of which are singletons. The CDR3 loop spans 16 amino acids. V was pared by 0 bases and J by 8 bases, with 19 bases between. The germline CDR1 and CDR2 sequences are LGHDT and YNNKEL (reference sequence). The specimen sequenced was peripheral blood. The chain uses TRBV3-1 (or the pseudogene TRBV3-2) and TRBJ1-2; D is perhaps TRBD1 (6 bases). This TCR derives from a woman aged 55-70 years with COVID-19, enrolled during active disease. Here the CDR3 DNA reads TGTGCCAGCAGCCAAGATAGCAGGCGTGGGGGCGCCGGCTACACCTTC. Its protein is CASSQDSRRGGAGYTF.